This is a list of T cell receptor beta chains from one sample in a study of T-cell reconstitution after alpha-beta-depleted transplantation in children. Each CDR3 protein gets one entry after TCRdb re-called the PCR reads with MiXCR. The sample lists 200,000 or so distinct CDR3 sequences; roughly 7% were seen once. Sequenced material: PBMCs, taken before TCRalphabeta/CD19-depleted stem cell transplant. The receptors originated from a boy younger than 10 with acute lymphoblastic leukemia, due to receive a stem cell transplant. CDR3s include the opening cysteine and the closing phenylalanine or tryptophan. A D gene is named only where the DNA matches it firmly. Only part of the rows carry a size: once, few, many, or a class if the clone is expanded.

TRBJ2-1	TRBD2	many	TRBV5-1	TGCGCCAGCAGCGTTACCGGGACTAGACTGTTCTTC	CASSVTGTRLFF
TRBJ2-1	TRBD1	many	TRBV10-3	TGTGCCATCAGTGAGATAGGACAGGGCCAGTTCTTC	CAISEIGQGQFF
TRBJ2-1	.	many	TRBV20-1	TGCAGTGCAAGGGCAGACCTGCTAGGCGGGACCTACTACAATGAGCAGTTCTTC	CSARADLLGGTYYNEQFF
TRBJ2-1	.	.	TRBV20-1	TGCAGTGCTAGAGACAGGGATGATGGGTACAATGAGCAGTTCTTC	CSARDRDDGYNEQFF
TRBJ1-1	.	many	TRBV12-3/TRBV12-4	TGTGCCAGCAGCCTTGCAGGGTTGATGAACACTGAAGCTTTCTTT	CASSLAGLMNTEAFF
TRBJ2-2	.	few	TRBV6-2/TRBV6-3	TGTGCCAGCAGACGGAGCGGTCCCGAGGGGCTGTTTTTT	CASRRSGPEGLFF
TRBJ2-1	TRBD2	many	TRBV10-2	TGCGCCAGCAGTGTTCTTAGCGGGAGGGCCTGGGAGCAGTTCTTC	CASSVLSGRAWEQFF
TRBJ2-1	TRBD2	.	TRBV12-3/TRBV12-4	TGTGCCAGCAGCACGGCGCTAGCGGGAGACCCGCACAATGAGCAGTTCTTC	CASSTALAGDPHNEQFF
TRBJ2-3	.	many	TRBV28	TGTGCCAGCAGTTCGGGACTTTCACTAAACACAGATACGCAGTATTTT	CASSSGLSLNTDTQYF
TRBJ1-1	.	.	TRBV4-1	TGCGCCAGCAGCCACCTAAACACTGAAGCTTTCTTT	CASSHLNTEAFF
TRBJ2-3	TRBD1	many	TRBV5-5	TGTGCCAGCAGACACAGGGGGGACTCCACAGATACGCAGTATTTT	CASRHRGDSTDTQYF
TRBJ2-3	TRBD2	many	TRBV5-1	TGCGCCAGCAGAGAAACTAGCGGGGGAGGAGATACGCAGTATTTT	CASRETSGGGDTQYF
TRBJ1-5	.	.	TRBV18	TGTGCCAGCTCACCCACCTCAAGACAGGACAATCAGCCCCAGCATTTT	CASSPTSRQDNQPQHF
TRBJ2-5	.	.	TRBV27	TGTGCCAGCAGTTTATGGGGGCCCCCAAAGGAGACCCAGTACTTC	CASSLWGPPKETQYF
TRBJ1-2	.	many	TRBV2	TGTGCCACCTCAGCGACCTTCAACTATGGCTACACCTTC	CATSATFNYGYTF
TRBJ2-3	TRBD1	many	TRBV7-8	TGTGCCAGCAGCCGGAGTCGTACGGGACAGGCGAGCCAAGGGGTGGGAGATACGCAGTATTTT	CASSRSRTGQASQGVGDTQYF
TRBJ1-3	.	many	TRBV29-1	TGCAGCGTTGTCCGAGGCGACTCTGGAAACACCATATATTTT	CSVVRGDSGNTIYF
TRBJ2-3	.	many	TRBV9	TGTGCCAGCAGCGTAGAAGCGACAGATACGCAGTATTTT	CASSVEATDTQYF
TRBJ2-7	.	many	TRBV28	TGTGCCACCTCCTCACCCACAGGGAAAGGCTTCGGATACTACGAGCAGTACTTC	CATSSPTGKGFGYYEQYF
TRBJ1-1	.	.	TRBV15	TGTGCCACCGGGAAGGTCACGGTCCCTGAAGCTTTCTTT	CATGKVTVPEAFF
TRBJ2-7	.	few	TRBV7-2	TGTGCCAGCAGCTTAGCGGCAGGGGTTGACTACGAGCAGTACTTC	CASSLAAGVDYEQYF
TRBJ2-7	.	.	TRBV7-9	TGTGCCTGGGCAGGGAAGGACGAGCAGTACTTC	CAWAGKDEQYF
TRBJ2-1	TRBD2	many	TRBV10-3	TGTGCCATCACGGGGGGGGCCAGGAATGAGCAGTTCTTC	CAITGGARNEQFF
TRBJ2-6	.	few	TRBV27	TGTGCCAGCACTACAGGCTCTGGGGCCAACGTCCTGACTTTC	CASTTGSGANVLTF
TRBJ1-2	TRBD1	many	TRBV12-3/TRBV12-4	TGTGCCAGCAGTTTCCGGACAGGAGGGGATGGCTACACCTTC	CASSFRTGGDGYTF
TRBJ1-3	TRBD1	.	TRBV6-2/TRBV6-3	TGTGCCAGCAGTTACTCGTCCCGGACAGGGTTTCTAGAAGGTGGAAACACCATATATTTT	CASSYSSRTGFLEGGNTIYF
TRBJ1-5	TRBD1	many	TRBV20-1	TGCAGTGCGGGACAGGGGGGGCAGCCCCAGCATTTT	CSAGQGGQPQHF
TRBJ1-3	.	many	TRBV12-3/TRBV12-4	TGTGCCAGCACCCTGGTGGGGGCCACTGGAAACACCATATATTTT	CASTLVGATGNTIYF